Below are 29 T cell receptor beta chains sequenced from a single sample in a study of vaccination effects on CD4 cells after COVID-19. Sequencing followed a ViraFEST assay step that expanded antigen-specific CD4+ T cells with viral peptide pools. Subsequent to a culture period of about ten days, CD4+ T cells were isolated. The participants, recipients of two vaccine doses, got either BNT162b2 or mRNA-1273. Only in-frame clones appear in the TCRdb table, and some are missing; sequencing was by immunoSEQ multiplex PCR. The sample carries around 59,000 clones, around four fifths recorded once. No antigens are known for them. The material was CD4+ T cells from PBMCs cultured with HCoV-OC43 spike peptides, obtained after COVID-19 vaccination. The sample's subset: HCoV-OC43 spike overlapping peptide pool stimulation. The receptors come from a human donor who received a COVID-19 vaccine.

This chain links TRBV3-1 (or the pseudogene TRBV3-2) with TRBJ1-6, with a weak D call TRBD1 (5 bases). V lost 5 bases to trimming and J lost 8 bases, with 13 bases between them. Germline V gene lookup returns CDR1 LGHDT and CDR2 YNNKEL (reference sequence). This CDR3 has 14 residues. This CDR3 reads CASSEGPRDSPLHF. CDR3 DNA sequence: TGTGCCAGCAGCGAGGGGCCTCGGGATTCACCCCTCCACTTT.

This rearrangement joins TRBV18 to TRBJ2-3; TRBD2 matches at 8 bases. Per the germline V gene, CDR1 is KGHSH and CDR2 is LQKENI. Trimming at V came to 0 bases and at J to 4 bases, leaving 6 bases not matched to a gene. CDR3 length: 16 amino acids. CDR3: CASSPPSGGAADTQYF. Written as DNA, the CDR3 is TGTGCCAGCTCACCACCGTCGGGGGGGGCCGCAGATACGCAGTATTTT.

This clone was observed once. The chain employs TRBV6-5 and TRBJ1-5; D might be TRBD1 (5 bases). Germline lookup yields CDR1 MNHEY and CDR2 SVGAGI. There are 15 residues in the CDR3. Trimming removed 6 bases at V and 1 base at J, with 13 bases between. The CDR3 DNA reads TGTGCCAGCAGGCGAGGGGATCGAAGCAATCAGCCCCAGCATTTT. Translated: CASRRGDRSNQPQHF.

This clone was seen a few times. V gene TRBV15 combines with J gene TRBJ2-7, with D unresolved. Germline V gene sequence: CDR1 LNHNV, CDR2 YYDKDF (reference sequence). The CDR3 is 11 residues long. V was cut by 4 bases and J by 3 bases, with 4 bases left in between. The CDR3 protein is CATSNDYEQYV. Here the CDR3 DNA reads TGTGCCACCAGCAACGACTACGAGCAGTACGTC.

The V call is TRBV28, the J call TRBJ1-6, with D tentatively TRBD1 (6 bases). The V end lost 10 bases, the J end lost 14 bases, and 24 bases lay between the germline ends. The CDR3 has 14 residues. Germline values: CDR1 MDHEN, CDR2 SYDVKM. CDR3 in amino acids: CATIPRDKGRALHF. The CDR3 nucleotides are TGTGCCACCATCCCCCGGGACAAGGGTCGGGCCCTCCACTTT.

This sequence joins TRBV24-1 and TRBJ2-1; D tentatively fits TRBD1 or TRBD2 (7 bases each). From germline, CDR1 is KGHDR and CDR2 SFDVKD. CDR3 length equals 15 residues. Trimming took off 3 bases at V and 5 bases at J, with 13 bases between the two ends. The CDR3 loop reads CATSDTRGGHNEQFF. In nucleotides, the CDR3 is TGTGCCACCAGTGATACCAGGGGGGGACACAATGAGCAGTTCTTC.

The chain has TRBV5-1 and TRBJ1-1; a possible D gene is TRBD1 (5 bases). The CDR3 totals 13 residues. The germline V gene has CDR1 SGHRS and CDR2 YFSETQ. V lost 0 bases and J 2 bases, leaving 5 bases between the germline ends. The CDR3, as DNA: TGCGCCAGCAGCTTGGGGGGCAACACTGAAGCTTTCTTT. Protein sequence: CASSLGGNTEAFF.

This clone was picked up a small number of times. This sequence joins TRBV19 and TRBJ1-2, with a tentative D call TRBD1 (5 bases). CDR1 LNHDA and CDR2 SQIVND come from the germline V gene (reference sequence). The CDR3 spans 14 residues. Trimming shortened V by 4 bases and J by 3 bases, and 12 bases separated the two germline ends. Here the CDR3 DNA reads TGTGCCAGTAGTACCACTCAGGGTTACTATGGCTACACCTTC. Its translation: CASSTTQGYYGYTF.

The table lists this clone with a few counts. V gene TRBV3-1 (or the pseudogene TRBV3-2) combines with J gene TRBJ1-2; D not resolved. Germline values: CDR1 LGHDT, CDR2 YNNKEL (reference sequence). The germline V and J ends were trimmed by 6 bases and 4 bases, with 15 bases remaining between them. This CDR3 is 14 amino acids long. CDR3 bases: TGTGCCAGCAGGCCTAGTAGGGAGATCTATGGCTACACCTTC. Translation gives CASRPSREIYGYTF.

This rearrangement joins TRBV30 to TRBJ2-5; 7 bases fit TRBD1. CDR1 and CDR2 from the germline V gene are GTSNPN and SVGIG (reference sequence). The V segment lost 8 bases and the J segment 1 base; nucleotides outside the gene matches: 7. The CDR3 totals 13 residues. CDR3 sequence reads: CAGTGASQETQYF. For the CDR3, the DNA is TGTGCCGGTACAGGGGCCTCCCAAGAGACCCAGTACTTC.

This chain connects TRBV3-1 (or the pseudogene TRBV3-2) to TRBJ2-2; no reliable D call. The V gene lost 2 bases and the J gene lost 3 bases, with 4 bases spanning the gap. Germline-derived CDR1 and CDR2 are LGHDT and YNNKEL (reference sequence). The CDR3 covers 13 residues. CDR3 sequence reads: CASSQFDTGELFF. CDR3 in DNA: TGTGCCAGCAGCCAATTTGACACCGGGGAGCTGTTTTTT.

J is TRBJ1-1 and V is TRBV7-2; 11 nucleotides line up with TRBD1. From germline, CDR1 is SGHTA and CDR2 FQGNSA. This CDR3 spans 12 amino acids. Trimming removed 5 bases from V and 11 bases from J; junction bases left unmatched: 4. The CDR3: CASSRDRGLAFF. The CDR3 DNA sequence: TGTGCCAGCAGCCGGGACAGGGGGTTGGCTTTCTTT. Full variable domain (outside the CDR3, taken from reference TRBV7-2 and TRBJ1-1): GAGVSQSPSNKVTEKGKDVELRCDPISGHTALYWYRQSLGQGLEFLIYFQGNSAPDKSGLPSDRFSAERTGGSVSTLTIQRTQQEDSAVYLCASSRDRGLAFFGQGTRLTVV.

With regard to this clone: Other DNA sequences in the same sample also yield this CDR3. The CDR3 here is CASSPSTDSGNTIYF. In DNA form, the CDR3 reads TGTGCCAGCTCACCGTCGACAGACTCTGGAAACACCATATATTTT. J is TRBJ1-3 and V is TRBV18; possibly TRBD1 for D (5 bases). The CDR3 runs to 15 residues. V lost 3 bases, J lost 0 bases, and 9 bases lay in between. Germline V CDR1 and CDR2: KGHSH, LQKENI.

This clone came up a few times. The rearrangement links TRBV19 to TRBJ1-6, with D hard to call. In germline, CDR1 is LNHDA, CDR2 SQIVND (reference sequence). Deletions cut 5 bases from V and 11 bases from J, with 16 bases between. This CDR3 has 14 amino acids. The CDR3 DNA reads as TGTGCCAGTAGTGGTTGGGCGGGTGATCCACCCCTCCACTTT. Residues: CASSGWAGDPPLHF.

This clone was observed a handful of times. The chain has TRBV30 and TRBJ2-7, with D perhaps TRBD1 (6 bases). The CDR3 covers 11 residues. CDR1 GTSNPN and CDR2 SVGIG come from the germline V gene (reference sequence). Trimming left V 3 bases short and J 6 bases short, with 9 bases between. CDR3 bases: TGTGCCTGGAGGAGGGGGAGCGAGCAGTACGTC. Amino acids: CAWRRGSEQYV.

The chain combines TRBV29-1 with TRBJ1-2; maybe TRBD1 (6 bases). The CDR3 is 12 amino acids. The V gene lost 7 bases and the J gene lost 3 bases, with 12 bases spanning the gap. Germline V gene sequence: CDR1 SQVTM, CDR2 ANQGSEA. The CDR3 DNA is TGCAGCGCTAACAGGGCCCACTATGGCTACACCTTC. This encodes CSANRAHYGYTF.

V is TRBV5-6 and J is TRBJ1-4, with 8 positions matching TRBD1. This CDR3 is 15 amino acids long. Germline loops: CDR1 SGHDT, CDR2 YYEEEE. Trimming removed 5 bases from V and 5 bases from J; junction bases left unmatched: 8. DNA of the CDR3: TGTGCCAGCAGTAGCGGCGGGACAGGAAATGAAAAACTGTTTTTT. Encoded protein: CASSSGGTGNEKLFF.

J is TRBJ2-2 and V is TRBV28; no clear D gene. V was shortened by 5 bases and J by 9 bases, with 10 bases between the two germline ends. CDR1 and CDR2 (germline): MDHEN, SYDVKM. The CDR3 spans 12 residues. The CDR3 sequence: CASSPSFRELFF. The CDR3, as DNA: TGTGCCAGCAGTCCATCGTTCCGGGAGCTGTTTTTT.

For this clone: Germline is not matched at one junction end, which may reflect a read error. This rearrangement joins TRBV27 to TRBJ1-1; D not resolved. The CDR3 extends over 12 amino acids. Germline V gives CDR1 MNHEY, CDR2 SMNVEV (reference sequence). Here the CDR3 DNA reads TGTGCCAGCAGTTTATCGAACATTGAAGCTTTCTTT. Translation: CASSLSNIEAFF.

This clone appeared a few times. The chain carries TRBV7-2 and TRBJ1-5; perhaps TRBD1 as D (5 bases). This CDR3 spans 14 amino acids. V dropped 3 bases and J dropped 8 bases, with 14 bases sitting between them. Germline values: CDR1 SGHTA, CDR2 FQGNSA. CDR3 protein: CASSLGGFGKPQHF. Written as DNA, the CDR3 is TGTGCCAGCAGCTTGGGGGGATTTGGGAAGCCCCAGCATTTT.

This clone was seen more than once but under ten times. This rearrangement joins TRBV18 to TRBJ2-1, with D possibly TRBD2 on 5 matching bases. V was trimmed by 3 bases and J by 3 bases, leaving 12 bases between them. Germline lookup yields CDR1 KGHSH and CDR2 LQKENI. CDR3 size: 15 residues. The CDR3 spells CASSPHVGDYNEQFF. CDR3 DNA: TGTGCCAGCTCACCTCACGTGGGAGACTACAATGAGCAGTTCTTC.

This chain links TRBV19 with TRBJ2-7; tentatively, D is TRBD2 (7 bases). Trimming took 2 bases from V and 0 from J, leaving 14 bases between them. This CDR3 has 16 amino acids. The germline gives CDR1 LNHDA, CDR2 SQIVND (reference sequence). Written as DNA, the CDR3 is TGTGCCAGTAGTATACCTGGCGGGGGCCTCTCCTACGAGCAGTACGTC. Amino acid sequence: CASSIPGGGLSYEQYV.

J is TRBJ2-7 and V is TRBV6-6, with D tentatively TRBD2 (5 bases). The ends were cut back, 4 bases at V and 3 bases at J, with 10 bases in the middle. Germline CDR1 is MNHNY and CDR2 is SVGAGI (reference sequence). This CDR3 has 13 amino acids. CDR3 DNA sequence: TGTGCCAGCAGTTTATTCGGGAACTACGAGCAGTACGTC. Translation gives CASSLFGNYEQYV.

This clone was counted once. The chain is built from TRBV5-1 and TRBJ2-7; D uncertain. Trimming took 4 bases from V and 5 from J, leaving 13 bases between them. CDR1 and CDR2 from the germline V gene are SGHRS and YFSETQ. This CDR3 has 13 amino acids. The CDR3 sequence: CASSQGPPHEQYV. The CDR3, as DNA: TGCGCCAGCAGCCAAGGACCCCCCCACGAGCAGTACGTC.

The rearrangement links TRBV11-2 to TRBJ2-5; 13 nucleotides align to TRBD2. Germline values: CDR1 SGHAT, CDR2 FQNNGV. The CDR3 runs to 16 residues. V was clipped by 5 bases and J by 5 bases; unmatched bases: 8. CDR3 bases: TGTGCCAGCAGCGAAGAAGCGGGACTAGCGGGGGAGACCCAGTACTTC. Its translation: CASSEEAGLAGETQYF.

The chain uses TRBV19 and TRBJ1-5; D not certain. V shed 5 bases and J shed 4 bases, with 12 bases lying between them. The germline gives CDR1 LNHDA, CDR2 SQIVND (reference sequence). The CDR3 has 14 residues. CDR3 residues: CASSRGEGNQPQHF. In DNA form, the CDR3 reads TGTGCCAGTAGTCGGGGAGAAGGTAATCAGCCCCAGCATTTT.

The chain joins TRBV14 to TRBJ1-2; possible D gene TRBD1, 6 bases. The germline V gene encodes CDR1 SGHDN and CDR2 FVKESK. The CDR3 sequence is 12 residues long. V dropped 3 bases and J dropped 8 bases, with 10 bases sitting between them. The CDR3 here is CASSQDSYGYTF. Here the CDR3 DNA reads TGTGCCAGCAGCCAGGACAGTTACGGCTACACCTTC.

This clone has only one observation. The sample carries other DNA sequences with the same CDR3. This sequence joins TRBV20-1 and TRBJ1-1; D not certain. Germline V gene data show CDR1 as DFQATT and CDR2 as SNEGSKA (reference sequence). The CDR3 spans 12 residues. V was clipped by 3 bases and J by 3 bases, with 8 bases between them. CDR3 sequence reads: CSASRGDTEAFF. The CDR3 DNA is TGCAGTGCTAGTCGAGGTGACACTGAAGCTTTCTTT.

This sequence joins TRBV4-3 and TRBJ1-4; TRBD1 matches 7 bases. V gave up 0 bases and J gave up 0 bases; unmatched junction bases: 10. The CDR3 has 19 amino acids. CDR1 is LGHNA and CDR2 is YSLEER in the germline V gene. CDR3 region: CASSQEVGTDKATNEKLFF. CDR3 in DNA: TGCGCCAGCAGCCAAGAGGTCGGGACAGATAAAGCAACTAATGAAAAACTGTTTTTT.